The 6 T cell receptor beta chains presented below share a single source sample, sequenced in a study of identical twins. Using its own MiXCR run on the 5' RACE reads, TCRdb lists one record per CDR3 protein. The table lists around 680,000 distinct CDR3 sequences, roughly 8% of them singletons, with 0.98% in the top ten. This sample was also put to use in a study of yellow fever vaccine responses in identical twins.

The sample was PBMCs. The receptors here all came from a woman under 30 in good health.

The chain joins TRBV5-6 to TRBJ2-2; 9 bases are a match to TRBD1. V was clipped by 3 bases and J by 6 bases; unmatched bases: 15. CDR1 and CDR2 from the germline V gene are SGHDT and YYEEEE. The length of the CDR3 is 18 residues. CDR3 DNA: TGTGCCAGCAGCTCCCGGACAGGGGCCGACCGGAGGGCCGGGGAGCTGTTTTTT. It encodes CASSSRTGADRRAGELFF.

This clonotype has just a few counts. The chain carries TRBV4-3 and TRBJ2-1; D may match TRBD1 or TRBD2 (6 bases each). Germline CDR1 is LGHNA and CDR2 is YSLEER. This CDR3 region has 17 residues. Trimming left V 0 bases short and J 0 bases short, with 12 bases between. CDR3 sequence: CASSQDRGGGSYNEQFF. Here the CDR3 DNA reads TGCGCCAGCAGCCAAGATCGAGGAGGGGGCTCCTACAATGAGCAGTTCTTC.

This clonotype was recorded many times. The chain has TRBV12-3 or TRBV12-4 and TRBJ2-1, with 12 bases lining up with TRBD2. The CDR3 runs to 14 residues. V lost 6 bases, J lost 7 bases, and 4 bases stayed unmatched. CDR3 coding DNA: TGTGCCAGCAGGACTAGCGGGGGCAGGAATGAGCAGTTCTTC. Protein: CASRTSGGRNEQFF.

In DNA, the CDR3 is TGTGCCAGCAGCGTAGTTCTCGGGGGCGACACAGATACGCAGTATTTT. Translated, it gives CASSVVLGGDTDTQYF. This chain connects TRBV9 to TRBJ2-3, with D tentatively TRBD1 or TRBD2 (6 bases each). The CDR3 is 16 amino acids. Trimming took off 0 bases at V and 2 bases at J, with 13 bases between the two ends. Germline loops: CDR1 SGDLS, CDR2 YYNGEE.

This clonotype has a count of ten or more. The V call is TRBV5-1, the J call TRBJ2-2, with D perhaps TRBD1 or TRBD2 (6 bases each). This CDR3 region has 16 residues. Germline lookup yields CDR1 SGHRS and CDR2 YFSETQ. Trimming left V 4 bases short and J 0 bases short, with 13 bases between. The CDR3 region has the DNA TGCGCCAGCAGCCGGAGGGGGGATGCGAACACCGGGGAGCTGTTTTTT. This translates into CASSRRGDANTGELFF.

This clonotype was detected many times. The chain has TRBV29-1 and TRBJ2-5, with D perhaps given as TRBD1 or TRBD2 (5 bases each). The germline V gene has CDR1 SQVTM and CDR2 ANQGSEA. Trimming removed 8 bases at V and 1 base at J, with 11 bases between. The CDR3 is 12 amino acids. CDR3 loop: CSIGTAQETQYF. The CDR3 DNA sequence: TGCAGCATCGGGACGGCCCAAGAGACCCAGTACTTC.